Below are 24 T cell receptor beta chains sequenced from a single sample in a study of cytomegalovirus exposure and HLA in healthy donors. The study ran its PCR with 60 Vbeta and 13 Jbeta primers. TCRdb's table, derived via immunoSEQ multiplex PCR, lists solely in-frame clones and lacks some. This listing includes some 41,000 clones. Sequenced sample: PBMCs. The receptors originated from a man in his thirties or forties in good health and CMV-seronegative.

The rearrangement links TRBV2 to TRBJ1-5; D unresolved. Germline CDR1 is SNHLY and CDR2 is FYNNEI. V was cut by 1 base and J by 7 bases, with 14 bases left in between. The CDR3 totals 15 residues. The CDR3 bases are TGTGCCAGCAGTGAAGAAGGACTCCCTTCACAGCCCCAGCATTTT. It is translated as CASSEEGLPSQPQHF.

V is TRBV30 and J is TRBJ2-1; D uncertain. The CDR3 has 10 residues. CDR1 GTSNPN and CDR2 SVGIG come from the germline V gene (reference sequence). Trimming stripped 5 bases from V and 7 bases from J, with 6 bases between. CDR3 residues: CAWEANEQFF. DNA of the CDR3: TGTGCCTGGGAAGCGAATGAGCAGTTCTTC.

The V call is TRBV7-2, the J call TRBJ2-2, with D perhaps matching TRBD2 (6 bases). The length of the CDR3 is 13 residues. V was clipped by 8 bases and J by 4 bases, with 11 bases between them. CDR1 is SGHTA, CDR2 FQGNSA, per germline. CDR3 DNA sequence: TGTGCCAGCTTTAGCGGTTCCACCGGGGAGCTGTTTTTT. This encodes CASFSGSTGELFF.

To note about this clone: One junction end does not reproduce the germline sequence, and a read error may be involved. The rearrangement links TRBV18 to TRBJ1-1; 8 bases map to TRBD1. Germline V gene data show CDR1 as KGHSH and CDR2 as LQKENI. The CDR3 contains 14 residues. Here the CDR3 DNA reads TGTGCCAGCTCAACACGACAGGGGAGGACTGAAGATTTCTTT. Encoded protein: CASSTRQGRTEDFF.

The chain employs TRBV19 and TRBJ2-3; the D is unclear. Germline V gene data show CDR1 as LNHDA and CDR2 as SQIVND (reference sequence). This CDR3 has 13 amino acids. V lost 6 bases, J lost 0 bases, and 7 bases lay in between. The CDR3 here is CASRTASTDTQYF. In nucleotides, the CDR3 is TGTGCCAGTAGAACAGCTAGCACAGATACGCAGTATTTT.

The genes are TRBV14 and TRBJ1-1; possibly TRBD1 for D (5 bases). In germline, CDR1 is SGHDN, CDR2 FVKESK. CDR3 length equals 14 residues. V lost 0 bases to trimming and J lost 5 bases, with 10 bases between them. The CDR3 region has the DNA TGTGCCAGCAGCCAAGAGCAGGGATGGACTGAAGCTTTCTTT. Translating gives CASSQEQGWTEAFF.

This chain joins TRBV18 and TRBJ1-2; D is unresolved. CDR3 length equals 16 residues. Trimming cost V 3 bases and J 4 bases, with 18 bases left between them. Germline V lookup: CDR1 KGHSH, CDR2 LQKENI. As DNA, the CDR3 is TGTGCCAGCTCACCTCGTCCGACTTCCCCCTTCTATGGCTACACCTTC. Translating it yields CASSPRPTSPFYGYTF.

The V gene is TRBV9, the J gene TRBJ2-2; 8 nucleotides agree with TRBD2. Germline V gene sequence: CDR1 SGDLS, CDR2 YYNGEE. V shed 0 bases, J shed 4 bases, and the junction held 8 bases outside the gene matches. This CDR3 is 17 amino acids long. Here the CDR3 reads CASSVDSGLALTGELFF. Written as DNA, the CDR3 is TGTGCCAGCAGCGTAGATTCTGGACTAGCTCTCACCGGGGAGCTGTTTTTT.

This chain uses TRBV9 with TRBJ2-5; D is possibly TRBD2 (6 bases). The germline gives CDR1 SGDLS, CDR2 YYNGEE. The CDR3 length is 15 residues. V was cut by 0 bases and J by 3 bases, with 12 bases left in between. The CDR3 loop reads CASSVEWGEEETQYF. Here the CDR3 DNA reads TGTGCCAGCAGCGTAGAGTGGGGGGAGGAAGAGACCCAGTACTTC.

This chain uses TRBV4-1 with TRBJ2-5; TRBD2 aligns across 8 bases. Trimming at V came to 2 bases and at J to 5 bases, leaving 10 bases not matched to a gene. Looked up from germline, CDR1 is MGHRA and CDR2 is YSYEKL. This CDR3 region has 16 residues. The CDR3 DNA follows: TGCGCCAGCAGCCAACTTTATAGCGGGAACTGGGAGACCCAGTACTTC. This codes for CASSQLYSGNWETQYF.

This sequence joins TRBV7-9 and TRBJ2-1, with D maybe TRBD2 (5 bases). The germline V gene has CDR1 SEHNR and CDR2 FQNEAQ (reference sequence). There are 16 residues in the CDR3. Trimming shortened V by 2 bases and J by 7 bases, and 18 bases separated the two germline ends. The CDR3 spells CASSLSSQRLRNEQFF. CDR3 nucleotide sequence: TGTGCCAGCAGCTTATCCAGTCAGCGGTTACGGAATGAGCAGTTCTTC. The full variable domain, rest sourced from reference TRBV7-9 and TRBJ2-1, is DTGVSQNPRHKITKRGQNVTFRCDPISEHNRLYWYRQTLGQGPEFLTYFQNEAQLEKSRLLSDRFSAERPKGSFSTLEIQRTEQGDSAMYLCASSLSSQRLRNEQFFGPGTRLTVL.

The J gene is TRBJ1-2, the V gene TRBV5-6; D is ambiguous. The V gene's germline CDR1 is SGHDT and CDR2 YYEEEE. Between the trimmed V and J ends, which lost 1 base and 4 bases, there was a span of 5 bases. The CDR3 has 12 amino acids. The CDR3 coding sequence is TGTGCCAGCAGCTTGACAGCCTATGGCTACACCTTC. This encodes CASSLTAYGYTF.

In nucleotides, the CDR3 is TGTGCCAGCAGCGTCGACCGGGACTACACCTTC. The encoded protein is CASSVDRDYTF. This chain joins TRBV5-5 and TRBJ1-2; D is unresolved. CDR1 and CDR2 from the germline V gene are SGHKS and YYEKEE (reference sequence). The CDR3 has 11 amino acids. V was pared by 4 bases and J by 10 bases, with 11 bases between.

This chain links TRBV5-6 with TRBJ2-1; the match to TRBD1 covers 8 bases. This CDR3 comprises 18 residues. The germline V gene encodes CDR1 SGHDT and CDR2 YYEEEE. J gave up 1 base and V 0 bases, and 9 bases lay outside the gene matches. The CDR3 nucleotides read TGTGCCAGCAGCTTGGGACAGGGGATTCTCCTATCCTACAATGAGCAGTTCTTC. Protein: CASSLGQGILLSYNEQFF.

CDR3 coding DNA: TGCGCCAGCAGCTCCCGGGACAGGGGCTACGAGCAGTACTTC. This translates into CASSSRDRGYEQYF. This chain connects TRBV5-1 to TRBJ2-7; TRBD1 matches 10 bases. The length of the CDR3 is 14 residues. Losses at the gene ends were 3 bases for V and 3 bases for J; bases not matched to a gene: 3. CDR1 is SGHRS, CDR2 YFSETQ, per germline.

The gene calls are TRBV7-3 and TRBJ2-7, with D tentatively TRBD2 (5 bases). The V gene lost 2 bases and the J gene lost 7 bases, with 15 bases spanning the gap. The CDR3 is made up of 14 amino acids. Germline loops: CDR1 SGHTA, CDR2 FQGTGA. The CDR3 region has the DNA TGTGCCAGCAGCTTACCTGGACTGGGGAGTGAGCAGTACTTC. As protein: CASSLPGLGSEQYF.

V is TRBV4-2 and J is TRBJ2-7; a weak D match, TRBD1 (6 bases). CDR3 length equals 15 residues. The germline V and J ends were trimmed by 4 bases and 0 bases, with 13 bases remaining between them. The germline gives CDR1 LGHNA, CDR2 YNFKEQ. The CDR3 DNA is TGTGCCAGCAGCCCAGGGGACGGCACCTCCTACGAGCAGTACTTC. This translates into CASSPGDGTSYEQYF.

This sequence joins TRBV7-8 and TRBJ1-1, with D possibly TRBD1 on 5 matching bases. With 3 bases removed from V and 11 bases from J, the gap between germline ends came to 13 bases. The germline V gene encodes CDR1 SGHVS and CDR2 FQNEAQ. This CDR3 is built from 12 residues. Here the CDR3 reads CASSFGRTTAFF. DNA of the CDR3: TGTGCCAGCAGCTTTGGGAGGACAACGGCTTTCTTT.

The chain recombines TRBV29-1 with TRBJ2-7; D is possibly TRBD2 (5 bases). The CDR3 consists of 12 residues. The germline V gene encodes CDR1 SQVTM and CDR2 ANQGSEA. The V and J ends lost 4 bases and 5 bases respectively, with 12 bases between them. The chain's CDR3 is CSVGRSGNEQYF. As DNA, the CDR3 is TGCAGCGTTGGTCGGTCGGGGAACGAGCAGTACTTC.

The genes are TRBV14 and TRBJ2-7; 10 bases are a match to TRBD1. The CDR3 is 15 amino acids. Germline CDR1 reads SGHDN; CDR2 reads FVKESK. V shed 4 bases, J shed 1 base, and the junction held 4 bases outside the gene matches. The CDR3 here is CASSRGQGVSYEQYF. The CDR3 nucleotides are TGTGCCAGCAGCCGTGGACAGGGGGTTTCCTACGAGCAGTACTTC.

The genes are TRBV6-1 and TRBJ1-5; a weak D match, TRBD1 (5 bases). Germline CDR1 MNHNS, CDR2 SASEGT. The CDR3 length is 15 residues. Trimming stripped 6 bases from V and 1 base from J, with 13 bases between. The CDR3 nucleotides are TGTGCCAGCAGGTGGGGCGGGATCAGCAATCAGCCCCAGCATTTT. Protein sequence: CASRWGGISNQPQHF.

The V and J genes are TRBV5-6 and TRBJ1-1, with TRBD1 identical over 11 bases. V was pared by 2 bases and J by 5 bases, with 8 bases of the junction left unmatched. The CDR3 consists of 16 residues. Germline CDR1 and CDR2: SGHDT and YYEEEE. CDR3 nucleotide sequence: TGTGCCAGCAGCTTTGGACAGGGGGCGGTCGGTACTGAAGCTTTCTTT. Protein: CASSFGQGAVGTEAFF.

V is TRBV7-2 and J is TRBJ2-7, with a tentative D call TRBD1 (7 bases). This CDR3 has 14 residues. The V and J ends lost 5 bases and 1 base respectively, with 12 bases between them. CDR1 SGHTA and CDR2 FQGNSA come from the germline V gene. The CDR3 reads CASSRQGGSYEQYF. In DNA form, the CDR3 reads TGTGCCAGCAGCCGACAGGGAGGATCCTACGAGCAGTACTTC.

The V call is TRBV6-6, the J call TRBJ2-7; D is possibly TRBD1 (5 bases). The CDR3 spans 14 residues. Germline values: CDR1 MNHNY, CDR2 SVGAGI (reference sequence). V was trimmed by 0 bases and J by 3 bases, leaving 9 bases between them. The CDR3 nucleotides read TGTGCCAGCAGTTACTCGGACAAGGGCTACGAGCAGTACTTC. Translated: CASSYSDKGYEQYF.